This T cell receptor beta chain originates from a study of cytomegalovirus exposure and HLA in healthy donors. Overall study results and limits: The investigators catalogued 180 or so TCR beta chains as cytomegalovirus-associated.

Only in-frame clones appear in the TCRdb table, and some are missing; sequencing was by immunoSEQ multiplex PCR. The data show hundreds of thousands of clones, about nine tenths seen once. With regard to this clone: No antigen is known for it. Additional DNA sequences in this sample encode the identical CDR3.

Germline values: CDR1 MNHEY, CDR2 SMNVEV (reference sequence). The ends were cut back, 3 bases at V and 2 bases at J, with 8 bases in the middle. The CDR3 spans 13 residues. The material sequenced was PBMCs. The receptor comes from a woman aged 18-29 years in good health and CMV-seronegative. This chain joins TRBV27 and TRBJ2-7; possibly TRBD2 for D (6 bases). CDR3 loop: CASSFRGTYEQYF. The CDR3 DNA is TGTGCCAGCAGTTTTCGGGGGACCTACGAGCAGTACTTC.